Following are 8 T cell receptor beta chains from one sample sequenced in a study of T cell responses to AZD1222 COVID-19 vaccine (dated by TCRdb to about 2021). Receptor libraries were prepared by the immunoSEQ multiplex PCR assay. The table comes from immuneACCESS by way of TCRdb, which keeps in-frame sequences with V and J called. Part of the clones is missing from these tables; in studies checked, under half for an unresolved V gene and the rest for unknown reasons. Here the sample has more than 45,000 clones; about four fifths occur a single time. Of the sample, 20% to 30% is held by the ten largest clones. Explained via the paper, the time point label denotes: baseline before first vaccination. The specimen was peripheral blood, collected on day 0 of AZD1222 vaccination. All receptors come from an adult in good health.

The J gene is TRBJ2-7, the V gene TRBV5-1; a weak D match, TRBD1 (6 bases). The V gene's germline CDR1 is SGHRS and CDR2 YFSETQ. Trimming shortened V by 4 bases and J by 0 bases, and 14 bases separated the two germline ends. The CDR3 consists of 15 residues. DNA for the CDR3: TGCGCCAGCAGCCCCCGGCCCAGGGGCTCCTACGAGCAGTACTTC. Protein: CASSPRPRGSYEQYF.

V and J are TRBV19 and TRBJ1-2; no reliable D call. The germline gives CDR1 LNHDA, CDR2 SQIVND (reference sequence). The CDR3 is made up of 12 amino acids. V gave up 5 bases and J gave up 0 bases, with 4 bases separating them. The DNA of the CDR3 is TGTGCCAGTAGTCAAGCTAACTATGGCTACACCTTC. This sequence encodes CASSQANYGYTF. The whole variable domain, filled in from reference TRBV19 and TRBJ1-2, reads DGGITQSPKYLFRKEGQNVTLSCEQNLNHDAMYWYRQDPGQGLRLIYYSQIVNDFQKGDIAEGYSVSREKKESFPLTVTSAQKNPTAFYLCASSQANYGYTFGSGTRLTVV.

The rearrangement uses TRBV28 and TRBJ1-2; maybe TRBD1 (5 bases). The CDR3 is 14 amino acids. Between the trimmed V and J ends, which lost 3 bases and 7 bases, there was a span of 15 bases. Germline CDR1 is MDHEN and CDR2 is SYDVKM. The CDR3 loop is CASSLDTPGGGYTF. DNA of the CDR3: TGTGCCAGCAGTTTGGACACCCCGGGCGGTGGCTACACCTTC.

The rearrangement links TRBV7-6 to TRBJ2-7; no clear D. The CDR3 has 11 amino acids. Per the germline V gene, CDR1 is SGHVS and CDR2 is FNYEAQ. Deletions cut 5 bases from V and 3 bases from J, with 5 bases between. The CDR3 loop reads CASSPLYEQYF. The CDR3 nucleotides are TGTGCCAGCAGCCCGCTCTACGAGCAGTACTTC. Drawing the rest from reference TRBV7-6 and TRBJ2-7, the complete variable domain is GAGVSQSPRYKVTKRGQDVALRCDPISGHVSLYWYRQALGQGPEFLTYFNYEAQQDKSGLPNDRFSAERPEGSISTLTIQRTEQRDSAMYRCASSPLYEQYFGPGTRLTVT.

V and J are TRBV29-1 and TRBJ2-7; no clear D. Trimming shortened V by 4 bases and J by 2 bases, and 9 bases separated the two germline ends. The CDR3 is 12 amino acids. Germline values: CDR1 SQVTM, CDR2 ANQGSEA. This chain's CDR3 is CSVAQETYEQYF. The CDR3 nucleotides are TGCAGCGTTGCGCAGGAAACCTACGAGCAGTACTTC.

The V and J genes are TRBV29-1 and TRBJ1-1; no firm D call. The CDR3 is made up of 14 amino acids. V was cut by 4 bases and J by 5 bases, with 17 bases left in between. Germline V gene sequence: CDR1 SQVTM, CDR2 ANQGSEA. The CDR3 sequence: CSVGIVSGGTEAFF. CDR3 coding DNA: TGCAGCGTTGGTATAGTATCTGGAGGGACTGAAGCTTTCTTT.

J is TRBJ2-7 and V is TRBV6-5; 11 bases are shared with TRBD2. CDR3 length equals 16 residues. V lost 4 bases and J lost 1; bases outside the gene matches: 6. Germline V lookup: CDR1 MNHEY, CDR2 SVGAGI. This chain's CDR3 is CASSSNSGRGSYEQYF. The CDR3 DNA reads TGTGCCAGCAGTTCCAATAGCGGGAGGGGGTCCTACGAGCAGTACTTC.

The chain joins TRBV7-9 to TRBJ1-5; D remains unclear. Germline lookup yields CDR1 SEHNR and CDR2 FQNEAQ (reference sequence). The CDR3 runs 16 residues. Trimming left V 2 bases short and J 5 bases short, with 16 bases between. The CDR3 region is CASSLNAGLADQPQHF. The CDR3 region has the DNA TGTGCCAGCAGCTTAAATGCAGGACTGGCGGATCAGCCCCAGCATTTT.